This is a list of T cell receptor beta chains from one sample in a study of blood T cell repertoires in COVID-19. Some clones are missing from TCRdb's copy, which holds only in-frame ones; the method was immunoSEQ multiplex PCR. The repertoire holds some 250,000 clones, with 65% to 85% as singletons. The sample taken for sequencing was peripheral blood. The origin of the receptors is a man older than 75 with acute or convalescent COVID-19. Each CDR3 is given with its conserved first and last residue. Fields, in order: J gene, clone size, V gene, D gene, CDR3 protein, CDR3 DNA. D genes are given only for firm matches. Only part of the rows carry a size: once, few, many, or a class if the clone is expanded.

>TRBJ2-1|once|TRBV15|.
CATSRGRDLVVEQFF
TGTGCCACCAGCAGAGGCCGGGACTTAGTGGTTGAGCAGTTCTTC
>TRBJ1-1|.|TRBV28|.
CASSPMYLSAEAFF
TGTGCCAGCAGCCCTATGTACTTGTCGGCTGAAGCTTTCTTT
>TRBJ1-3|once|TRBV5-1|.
CASSFDSFSGNTIYF
TGCGCCAGCAGCTTCGACTCTTTCTCTGGAAACACCATATATTTT
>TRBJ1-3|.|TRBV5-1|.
CASSLGVSSGNTIYF
TGCGCCAGCAGCTTGGGAGTGAGCTCTGGAAACACCATATATTTT
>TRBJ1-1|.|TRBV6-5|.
CAAGHPGGTEAFF
TGTGCCGCAGGACACCCCGGTGGCACTGAAGCTTTCTTT
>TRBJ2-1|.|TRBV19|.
CASSIVGRTSSYNEQFF
TGTGCCAGTAGTATAGTCGGCAGGACAAGCTCCTACAATGAGCAGTTCTTC
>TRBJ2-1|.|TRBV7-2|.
CASSFWGGQEFYNEQFF
TGTGCCAGCAGCTTTTGGGGTGGACAAGAATTCTACAATGAGCAGTTCTTC
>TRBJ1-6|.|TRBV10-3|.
CAISDTSGDSPLHF
TGTGCCATCAGTGACACCTCCGGGGATTCACCCCTCCACTTT
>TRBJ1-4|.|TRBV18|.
CASSLTRGEGHPFF
TGTGCCAGCTCACTCACCAGGGGCGAAGGACATCCGTTTTTT
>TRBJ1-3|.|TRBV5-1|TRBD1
CASSSQGASGNTIYF
TGCGCCAGCAGCTCGCAGGGGGCATCTGGAAACACCATATATTTT
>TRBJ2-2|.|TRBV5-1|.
CASSRGWRGPRAGELFF
TGCGCCAGCAGCAGAGGGTGGCGGGGACCGAGAGCCGGGGAGCTGTTTTTT
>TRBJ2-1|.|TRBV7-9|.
CASSLTGDEQFF
TGTGCCAGCAGCTTAACCGGGGATGAGCAGTTCTTC
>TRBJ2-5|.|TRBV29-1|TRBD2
CSVAGGDLQETQYF
TGCAGCGTTGCGGGAGGAGACCTTCAAGAGACCCAGTACTTC
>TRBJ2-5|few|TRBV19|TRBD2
CASGGLAGLKETQYF
TGTGCCAGTGGGGGACTAGCGGGGTTAAAAGAGACCCAGTACTTC
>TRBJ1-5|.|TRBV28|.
CASRFGRGRGQPQHF
TGTGCCAGCAGATTTGGGCGGGGGCGAGGGCAGCCCCAGCATTTT
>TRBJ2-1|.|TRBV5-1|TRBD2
CASRNGLAGANEQFF
TGCGCCAGCCGAAACGGACTAGCGGGAGCAAATGAGCAGTTCTTC
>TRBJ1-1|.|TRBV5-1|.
CASSLDPAESEAFF
TGCGCCAGCAGCTTGGACCCCGCCGAGAGTGAAGCTTTCTTT
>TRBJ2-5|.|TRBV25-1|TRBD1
CASSEPWTGREETQYF
TGTGCCAGCAGTGAACCCTGGACAGGGAGAGAAGAGACCCAGTACTTC
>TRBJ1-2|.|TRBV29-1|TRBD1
CSATPGQGYGYTF
TGCAGCGCCACCCCCGGACAGGGCTATGGCTACACCTTC
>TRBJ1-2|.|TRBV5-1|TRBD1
CASTQSFGTGGLGYTF
TGCGCCAGCACCCAGTCGTTTGGGACAGGGGGCTTAGGCTACACCTTC
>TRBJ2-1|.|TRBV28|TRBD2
CASSPTGGSYNEQFF
TGTGCCAGCAGTCCCACCGGGGGGTCCTACAATGAGCAGTTCTTC
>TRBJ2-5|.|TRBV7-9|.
CASSLRSDIAGTQYF
TGTGCCAGCAGCTTAAGGTCTGATATCGCAGGGACCCAGTACTTC
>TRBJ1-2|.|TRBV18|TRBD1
CASSRGQGYGYTF
TGTGCCAGCTCACGAGGACAGGGATATGGCTACACCTTC
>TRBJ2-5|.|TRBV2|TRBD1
CASKGQPIAQETQYF
TGTGCCAGCAAGGGACAGCCCATAGCACAAGAGACCCAGTACTTC
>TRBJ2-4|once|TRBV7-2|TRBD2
CASSPQRESNIQYF
TGTGCCAGCAGCCCGCAGCGGGAGTCAAACATTCAGTACTTC
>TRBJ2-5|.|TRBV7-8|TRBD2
CASSRGSGTPGETQYF
TGTGCCAGCAGCCGGGGTAGCGGGACCCCCGGGGAGACCCAGTACTTC
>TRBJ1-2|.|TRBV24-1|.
CATRAGIGDGYTF
TGTGCTACCAGGGCGGGAATCGGGGATGGCTACACCTTC
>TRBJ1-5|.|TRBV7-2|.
CASSSGEYSNQPQHF
TGTGCCAGCAGCTCGGGGGAATATAGCAATCAGCCCCAGCATTTT
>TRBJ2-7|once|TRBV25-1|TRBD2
CASSSSGGAEQYF
TGTGCCAGCAGTTCTAGCGGGGGGGCCGAGCAGTACTTC
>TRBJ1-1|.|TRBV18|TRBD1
CASSPRTGVGTEAFF
TGTGCCAGCTCACCTAGGACAGGGGTCGGAACTGAAGCTTTCTTT
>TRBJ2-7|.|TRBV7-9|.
CASSPFSPGSPYEQYF
TGTGCCAGCAGCCCTTTTTCTCCAGGGTCCCCCTACGAGCAGTACTTC
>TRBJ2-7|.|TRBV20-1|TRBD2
CSASGGTSGDYEQYF
TGCAGTGCTAGTGGTGGGACTAGCGGTGACTACGAGCAGTACTTC
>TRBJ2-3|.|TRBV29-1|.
CSVEQVLEADTQYF
TGCAGCGTTGAACAGGTTTTGGAGGCAGATACGCAGTATTTT
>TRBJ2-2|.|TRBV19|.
CASSIGWVVSLTTNTGELFF
TGTGCCAGTAGTATCGGGTGGGTTGTCAGCTTAACGACGAACACCGGGGAGCTGTTTTTT
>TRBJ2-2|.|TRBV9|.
CASSVGGRGTGELFF
TGTGCCAGCAGCGTCGGAGGGAGGGGGACCGGGGAGCTGTTTTTT
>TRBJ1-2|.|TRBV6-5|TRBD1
CASGMGTGNYGYTF
TGTGCCAGCGGCATGGGGACAGGGAACTATGGCTACACCTTC
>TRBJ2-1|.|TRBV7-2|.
CASSLSLIYNEQFF
TGTGCCAGCAGCTTATCCCTAATCTACAATGAGCAGTTCTTC
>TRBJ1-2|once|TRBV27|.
CASSHTPNVVRTIDNYGYTF
TGTGCCAGCAGTCACACCCCCAATGTGGTTCGCACTATCGATAACTATGGCTACACCTTC
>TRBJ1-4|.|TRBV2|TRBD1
CASSERTGSGIELFF
TGTGCCAGCAGTGAAAGGACAGGGAGTGGGATTGAACTGTTTTTT
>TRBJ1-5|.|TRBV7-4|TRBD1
CASSLAISGTGGDQPQHF
TGTGCCAGCAGCTTAGCAATCTCTGGGACAGGGGGCGATCAGCCCCAGCATTTT
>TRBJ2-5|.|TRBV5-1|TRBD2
CASSEGLAGGAETQYF
TGCGCCAGCAGCGAGGGACTAGCGGGAGGGGCAGAGACCCAGTACTTC
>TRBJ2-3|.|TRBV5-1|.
CASSPGFQDTQYF
TGCGCCAGCAGCCCGGGGTTTCAAGATACGCAGTATTTT
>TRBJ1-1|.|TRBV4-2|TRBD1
CASSQETTGITEAFF
TGTGCCAGCAGCCAAGAGACGACAGGGATCACTGAAGCTTTCTTT
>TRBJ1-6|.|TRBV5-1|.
CASSLTGSNNNSPLHF
TGCGCCAGCAGCTTGACAGGCTCAAATAATAATTCACCCCTCCACTTT
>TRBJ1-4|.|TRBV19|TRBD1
CASSNPLRTGWEKLFF
TGTGCCAGTAGTAACCCTCTAAGGACAGGATGGGAAAAACTGTTTTTT
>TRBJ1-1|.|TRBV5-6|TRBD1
CASSLGTATEAFF
TGTGCCAGCAGCCTGGGGACAGCCACTGAAGCTTTCTTT
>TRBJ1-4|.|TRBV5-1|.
CASSSEGGRLGEKLFF
TGCGCCAGCAGCTCGGAGGGGGGGAGACTAGGTGAAAAACTGTTTTTT